A single sample is the source of the 29 T cell receptor beta chains below, sequenced in a study of cytomegalovirus exposure and HLA in healthy donors (dated by TCRdb to 2016 to 2017). The method behind the library was the immunoSEQ multiplex PCR assay. For the multiplex PCR, a mixture combining 60 forward primers for TCR Vbeta segments and 13 reverse primers for TCR Jbeta segments was used. The immuneACCESS repertoire file appears here via TCRdb, limited to in-frame rearrangements. These files lack a portion of the clones; in checked studies, under half of the deficit traces to unresolved V genes, and the cause of the others is not known. This sample gives 200,000 to 250,000 clones in total; around 85% of them show up just once. Together, the top ten hold around 1.7% of the sample. The material sequenced was PBMCs. The receptor set was obtained from a man aged 50-59 years in good health and CMV-seronegative.

Worth noting for this clone: At one boundary the junction diverges from the germline segment, which might be a read error. The rearrangement links TRBV2 to TRBJ2-3, with D perhaps matching TRBD1 (5 bases). The germline gives CDR1 SNHLY, CDR2 FYNNEI. The CDR3 totals 14 residues. The CDR3 loop is CASRARLSTGTQYF. In nucleotides, the CDR3 is TGTGCCAGCAGGGCCCGACTTAGCACAGGTACGCAGTATTTT.

This CDR3 is CASSQALGTDTQYF. CDR3 nucleotides: TGCGCCAGCAGCCAGGCCCTTGGCACAGATACGCAGTATTTT. The gene calls are TRBV4-1 and TRBJ2-3, with D uncertain. V dropped 3 bases and J dropped 1 base, with 8 bases sitting between them. The CDR3 is 14 residues long. Germline CDR1 is MGHRA and CDR2 is YSYEKL.

The gene calls are TRBV27 and TRBJ2-1, with TRBD2 matching 16 bases. V shed 4 bases, J shed 6 bases, and the junction held 9 bases outside the gene matches. The germline CDR1 and CDR2 sequences are MNHEY and SMNVEV (reference sequence). The length of the CDR3 is 18 residues. Here the CDR3 DNA reads TGTGCCAGCAGTTCCGGGACTAGCGGGAGGGCCGGGTCCAATGAGCAGTTCTTC. This gives the protein CASSSGTSGRAGSNEQFF.

This clone occurred a few times. This chain links TRBV6-5 with TRBJ2-5; TRBD2 might be the D (5 bases). Per germline, CDR1 MNHEY and CDR2 SVGAGI. The CDR3 length is 15 residues. Trimming left V 5 bases short and J 3 bases short, with 16 bases between. The CDR3 region is CASSPPERRKETQYF. In DNA form, the CDR3 reads TGTGCCAGCAGTCCCCCAGAGCGGAGGAAAGAGACCCAGTACTTC.

This clone was picked up one time. This rearrangement joins TRBV27 to TRBJ1-3, with D perhaps matching TRBD1 (6 bases). CDR1 is MNHEY and CDR2 is SMNVEV in the germline V gene (reference sequence). This CDR3 contains 14 residues. Trimming took off 3 bases at V and 8 bases at J, with 14 bases between the two ends. The CDR3 region is CASSLSGGAHTIYF. Written as DNA, the CDR3 is TGTGCCAGCAGTTTGTCGGGGGGGGCTCACACCATATATTTT.

This sequence joins TRBV10-3 and TRBJ2-3, with TRBD2 matching over 8 bases. Trimming took 5 bases from V and 3 from J; bases not matched to a gene: 7. CDR1 and CDR2 from the germline V gene are ENHRY and SYGVKD. The CDR3 sequence is 15 residues long. The CDR3 DNA is TGTGCCATCAGTAAAACAGCGGGAGAGACAGATACGCAGTATTTT. Protein sequence: CAISKTAGETDTQYF.

This clone was recorded only once. The V gene is TRBV7-9, the J gene TRBJ2-3; 7 bases are a match to TRBD1. Germline V CDR1 and CDR2: SEHNR, FQNEAQ (reference sequence). The junction had 12 bases not matched to a gene; V was cut back by 4 bases and J by 2 bases. The CDR3 has 17 amino acids. CDR3 loop: CASSSGGRDRATDTQYF. DNA for the CDR3: TGTGCCAGCAGCTCCGGAGGACGGGACAGAGCCACAGATACGCAGTATTTT.

The chain uses TRBV28 and TRBJ2-3; 8 bases match TRBD1. Looked up from germline, CDR1 is MDHEN and CDR2 is SYDVKM. The CDR3 consists of 15 residues. V lost 2 bases and J lost 7; bases outside the gene matches: 8. CDR3 DNA sequence: TGTGCCAGCAGTTTAAGGGGGACAGGCGGGAATACGCAGTATTTT. It translates to CASSLRGTGGNTQYF.

This chain links TRBV29-1 with TRBJ2-1; 7 bases agree with TRBD2. With V trimmed by 8 bases and J by 6 bases, 7 bases remained unmatched. Germline CDR1 reads SQVTM; CDR2 reads ANQGSEA. The CDR3 loop spans 12 amino acids. CDR3: CSQAGPRNEQFF. The CDR3 nucleotides are TGCAGCCAAGCGGGGCCCCGCAATGAGCAGTTCTTC.

The rearrangement joins TRBV28 to TRBJ1-2; D call uncertain. With 2 bases removed from V and 8 bases from J, the gap between germline ends came to 9 bases. This CDR3 comprises 12 residues. Germline values: CDR1 MDHEN, CDR2 SYDVKM. The CDR3 sequence: CASSLREEGYTF. The CDR3 nucleotides are TGTGCCAGCAGTTTAAGAGAGGAGGGCTACACCTTC.

The genes are TRBV28 and TRBJ2-1, with 14 positions matching TRBD2. The CDR3 is 16 amino acids. After removal of 5 bases from V and 7 bases from J, the junction contained 7 bases not matched to a gene. Germline assignment: CDR1 MDHEN and CDR2 SYDVKM. The DNA of the CDR3 is TGTGCCAGCAGTCCCGAAAGACTAGCGGGAGGGAATGAGCAGTTCTTC. It is translated as CASSPERLAGGNEQFF.

The rearrangement links TRBV10-1 to TRBJ2-1; possible D gene TRBD1, 6 bases. CDR1 and CDR2 from the germline V gene are WNHNN and SYGVQD (reference sequence). Between the trimmed V and J ends, which lost 8 bases and 5 bases, there was a span of 19 bases. The CDR3 contains 15 residues. CDR3 amino acids: CASSRAGTTNNEQFF. Here the CDR3 DNA reads TGCGCCAGCTCCCGTGCCGGGACAACCAACAATGAGCAGTTCTTC.

The V call is TRBV28, the J call TRBJ2-1, with 9 bases identical to TRBD2. Per germline, CDR1 MDHEN and CDR2 SYDVKM. Trimming cost V 4 bases and J 6 bases; bases outside gene matches: 7. There are 15 residues in the CDR3. The CDR3 protein is CASSSLAGVPNEQFF. In nucleotides, the CDR3 is TGTGCCAGCAGTTCATTAGCGGGAGTGCCCAATGAGCAGTTCTTC.

The rearrangement links TRBV18 to TRBJ2-3; 11 bases agree with TRBD2. With V trimmed by 3 bases and J by 2 bases, 7 bases remained unmatched. The V gene's germline CDR1 is KGHSH and CDR2 LQKENI. The CDR3 consists of 17 residues. The CDR3 loop is CASSPSSGRPITDTQYF. Written as DNA, the CDR3 is TGTGCCAGCTCACCGTCTAGCGGGAGGCCTATCACAGATACGCAGTATTTT.

The chain employs TRBV6-5 and TRBJ2-7; a possible D gene is TRBD1 (6 bases). This CDR3 comprises 15 residues. CDR1 is MNHEY and CDR2 is SVGAGI in the germline V gene. V was pared by 5 bases and J by 2 bases, with 16 bases between. The CDR3 nucleotides read TGTGCCAGCAGTGGCCGGATCGGACAGCCCTACGAGCAGTACTTC. Encoded protein: CASSGRIGQPYEQYF.

The chain is built from TRBV6-5 and TRBJ1-1, with a weak D call TRBD1 (6 bases). CDR3 length equals 13 residues. Germline loops: CDR1 MNHEY, CDR2 SVGAGI. The V end was cut by 5 bases, the J end by 8 bases, with 15 bases between. The CDR3 nucleotides are TGTGCCAGCAGTGGGGACACTACCTTCGAAGCTTTCTTT. Its translation: CASSGDTTFEAFF.

The rearrangement links TRBV14 to TRBJ2-1, with TRBD2 matching over 11 bases. Germline assignment: CDR1 SGHDN and CDR2 FVKESK. V dropped 6 bases and J dropped 7; count of bases not matched to a gene: 14. The CDR3 sequence is 17 residues long. The CDR3 DNA reads as TGTGCCAGCAGTTCCTACCTCATAGCGGGAGGGGTAAATGAGCAGTTCTTC. The encoded protein is CASSSYLIAGGVNEQFF.

The rearrangement joins TRBV19 to TRBJ1-1, with 8 bases aligning to TRBD1. The CDR3 runs 15 residues. The germline V gene has CDR1 LNHDA and CDR2 SQIVND (reference sequence). Trimming removed 7 bases from V and 1 base from J; junction bases left unmatched: 8. The CDR3 DNA reads TGTGCCAGTATCATCACCGGGACAGGGAACACTGAAGCTTTCTTT. The encoded protein is CASIITGTGNTEAFF.

The V and J genes are TRBV5-1 and TRBJ1-4; TRBD1 matches at 8 bases. The ends lost 4 bases at V and 0 bases at J; junction bases unmatched: 5. CDR1 is SGHRS and CDR2 is YFSETQ in the germline V gene. This CDR3 has 16 residues. The CDR3 DNA is TGCGCCAGCAGCCCCCGGACAGGGCCAACTAATGAAAAACTGTTTTTT. It encodes CASSPRTGPTNEKLFF.

The chain links TRBV29-1 to TRBJ2-7; D is unclear. Germline V gene sequence: CDR1 SQVTM, CDR2 ANQGSEA. The CDR3 runs to 12 residues. V gave up 0 bases and J gave up 7 bases, with 10 bases separating them. This chain's CDR3 is CSVEDRVGEQYF. CDR3 DNA: TGCAGCGTTGAAGATCGGGTTGGGGAGCAGTACTTC.

The chain recombines TRBV19 with TRBJ2-3; a possible D gene is TRBD2 (5 bases). Germline V gene lookup returns CDR1 LNHDA and CDR2 SQIVND (reference sequence). Trimming cost V 8 bases and J 2 bases, with 11 bases left between them. CDR3 length equals 13 residues. CDR3: CASGRGTTDTQYF. The CDR3 region has the DNA TGTGCCAGTGGCCGGGGAACCACAGATACGCAGTATTTT.

The V gene is TRBV5-4, the J gene TRBJ1-2; maybe TRBD1 (5 bases). The germline V gene has CDR1 SGHNT and CDR2 YYREEE (reference sequence). V gave up 10 bases and J gave up 1 base, with 20 bases separating them. CDR3 length: 15 amino acids. CDR3 loop: CADSSPRGVNYGYTF. CDR3 DNA: TGTGCCGACAGCAGCCCCCGGGGGGTTAACTATGGCTACACCTTC.

The chain recombines TRBV5-4 with TRBJ2-3, with 11 bases matching TRBD2. V was pared by 5 bases and J by 2 bases, with 13 bases of the junction left unmatched. The CDR3 has 18 amino acids. Per the germline V gene, CDR1 is SGHNT and CDR2 is YYREEE (reference sequence). The CDR3 nucleotides read TGTGCCAGCAGGGGTGGACTAGCGGGCGGAATTAACACAGATACGCAGTATTTT. Amino acids: CASRGGLAGGINTDTQYF.

The rearrangement joins TRBV5-1 to TRBJ2-7; 14 bases agree with TRBD2. There are 18 residues in the CDR3. With 1 base clipped from V and 0 bases from J, the junction kept 6 bases outside the gene matches. CDR1 SGHRS and CDR2 YFSETQ come from the germline V gene. As DNA, the CDR3 is TGCGCCAGCAGCTTGTTGGGACTAGCGGGGGCCCTCTCCTACGAGCAGTACTTC. Translated: CASSLLGLAGALSYEQYF.

CDR3 amino acids: CASSFGGANQPQHF. The CDR3 DNA sequence: TGTGCCAGCAGTTTTGGGGGGGCGAATCAGCCCCAGCATTTT. The gene calls are TRBV27 and TRBJ1-5; D may be TRBD1 (6 bases). The CDR3 has 14 residues. The germline V gene has CDR1 MNHEY and CDR2 SMNVEV (reference sequence). Between the trimmed V and J ends, which lost 3 bases and 4 bases, there was a span of 10 bases.

The chain recombines TRBV30 with TRBJ1-6; 8 nucleotides match TRBD1. The J segment lost 10 bases and the V segment lost 3 bases, leaving 8 bases of the junction unmatched. Per germline, CDR1 GTSNPN and CDR2 SVGIG (reference sequence). The CDR3 is made up of 14 amino acids. CDR3 in DNA: TGTGCCTGGAGATCGACAGGGGAAGGGTCACCCCTCCACTTT. As protein: CAWRSTGEGSPLHF. Combining the CDR3 with reference TRBV30 and TRBJ1-6 gives the whole variable domain SQTIHQWPATLVQPVGSPLSLECTVEGTSNPNLYWYRQAAGRGLQLLFYSVGIGQISSEVPQNLSASRPQDRQFILSSKKLLLSDSGFYLCAWRSTGEGSPLHFGNGTRLTVT.

The chain links TRBV28 to TRBJ1-2, with D tentatively TRBD1 (6 bases). Deletions cut 10 bases from V and 0 bases from J, with 24 bases between. The V gene's germline CDR1 is MDHEN and CDR2 SYDVKM. This CDR3 spans 17 amino acids. CDR3 region: CATRTGTGPPTNYGYTF. For the CDR3, the DNA is TGTGCCACCAGAACCGGTACAGGGCCCCCAACTAACTATGGCTACACCTTC.

The gene calls are TRBV18 and TRBJ1-1; TRBD1 agrees at 9 bases. The CDR3 loop spans 18 amino acids. The germline V gene has CDR1 KGHSH and CDR2 LQKENI. The V gene end was trimmed by 2 bases and the J gene end by 1 base; junction bases not matched to a gene: 11. The CDR3 DNA is TGTGCCAGCTCACCAATGGCCTCCACAGGGGGCGAGAACACTGAAGCTTTCTTT. Amino acids: CASSPMASTGGENTEAFF.

The chain carries TRBV15 and TRBJ1-4, with 7 nucleotides matching TRBD1. The CDR3 consists of 13 residues. The germline gives CDR1 LNHNV, CDR2 YYDKDF (reference sequence). V was pared by 4 bases and J by 7 bases, with 3 bases of the junction left unmatched. In DNA form, the CDR3 reads TGTGCCACCAGCACTGCAGGGGGTGAAAAACTGTTTTTT. Its translation: CATSTAGGEKLFF.